The 6 T cell receptor beta chains presented below share a single source sample, sequenced in a study of shared clonotypes between healthy human individuals. The naive CD8 subset, CD45RO-negative cells positively selected for CCR7, excluded terminally differentiated effector memory CD45RA+ cells. Sequencing used immunoSEQ multiplex PCR; TCRdb keeps in-frame clones, though not all of them. The sample lists about 580,000 clones, 95% to 98% seen once, with around 0.3% in the top ten. Sequenced: naive CD8+ T cells sorted from blood. The source of these receptors is a man aged 25 to 40 in good health.

This chain joins TRBV27 and TRBJ2-7; weak D call: TRBD1 (5 bases). There are 15 residues in the CDR3. Per the germline V gene, CDR1 is MNHEY and CDR2 is SMNVEV (reference sequence). The V end lost 5 bases, the J end lost 3 bases, and 17 bases lay between the germline ends. CDR3 amino acids: CASSKTDSLFYEQYF. For the CDR3, the DNA is TGTGCCAGCAGTAAAACCGACAGTTTGTTCTACGAGCAGTACTTC.

The V gene is TRBV7-9, the J gene TRBJ1-3; the D is unclear. Germline CDR1 reads SEHNR; CDR2 reads FQNEAQ (reference sequence). V lost 7 bases and J lost 2, with 3 bases in between. The CDR3 has 11 residues. This chain's CDR3 is CASITGNTIYF. CDR3 nucleotide sequence: TGTGCCAGCATAACTGGAAACACCATATATTTT.

V gene TRBV11-2 combines with J gene TRBJ1-1; 7 bases agree with TRBD1. V lost 1 base to trimming and J lost 3 bases; unmatched junction nucleotides: 8. CDR1 SGHAT and CDR2 FQNNGV come from the germline V gene. The CDR3 loop spans 16 amino acids. The CDR3 DNA reads TGTGCCAGCAGCTTAGGCTATAGGGGGCAAGACACTGAAGCTTTCTTT. Amino acid sequence: CASSLGYRGQDTEAFF.

The chain couples TRBV5-1 to TRBJ1-2; no firm D call. The CDR3 length is 13 residues. Germline CDR1 and CDR2: SGHRS and YFSETQ. V was pared by 0 bases and J by 4 bases, with 7 bases between. The CDR3 here is CASSLGIGYGYTF. CDR3 coding DNA: TGCGCCAGCAGCTTGGGGATAGGCTATGGCTACACCTTC.

V gene TRBV20-1 combines with J gene TRBJ1-1; unclear D gene. The germline V gene encodes CDR1 DFQATT and CDR2 SNEGSKA (reference sequence). This CDR3 comprises 10 residues. V was clipped by 6 bases and J by 11 bases, with 13 bases between them. This CDR3 reads CSAVGGRAFF. The CDR3 nucleotides are TGCAGTGCCGTCGGCGGCCGGGCTTTCTTT.

Remarks on this clone: This same CDR3 is encoded by further DNA sequences in the sample. The rearrangement uses TRBV27 and TRBJ2-7; no reliable D call. Germline V gives CDR1 MNHEY, CDR2 SMNVEV (reference sequence). The CDR3 is made up of 13 amino acids. V shed 6 bases and J shed 2 bases, with 11 bases lying between them. The CDR3 DNA sequence: TGTGCCAGCAGCCTCCGGTTCGCCTACGAGCAGTACTTC. It specifies CASSLRFAYEQYF.